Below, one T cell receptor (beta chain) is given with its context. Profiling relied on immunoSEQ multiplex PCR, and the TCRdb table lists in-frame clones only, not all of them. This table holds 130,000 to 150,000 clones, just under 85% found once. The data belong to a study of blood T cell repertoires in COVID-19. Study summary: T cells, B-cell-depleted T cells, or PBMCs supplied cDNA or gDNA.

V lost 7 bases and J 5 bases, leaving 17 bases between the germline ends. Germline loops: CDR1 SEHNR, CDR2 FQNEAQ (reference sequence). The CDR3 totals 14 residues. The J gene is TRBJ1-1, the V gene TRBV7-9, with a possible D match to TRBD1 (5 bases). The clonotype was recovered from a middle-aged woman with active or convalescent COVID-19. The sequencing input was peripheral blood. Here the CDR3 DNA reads TGTGCCAGCACCAGGCAGCGGGACCCTACTGAAGCTTTCTTT. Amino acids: CASTRQRDPTEAFF.